Presented here are 32 T cell receptor beta chains from one specimen sequenced in a study of shared clonotypes between healthy human individuals. CD8 cells regarded as naive lacked CD45RO, were positively chosen for CCR7, and omitted terminally differentiated effector memory CD45RA+ cells. TCRdb's copy holds only in-frame clones and misses some; the assay was immunoSEQ multiplex PCR. Among approximately 2,000,000 clones listed, around 93% were seen once. Sequencing was carried out using naive CD8+ T cells from PBMCs. These receptors were taken from a man aged 18-30 years in good health. Some clones in this sample may be carry-over from other donors' samples.

The rearrangement links TRBV28 to TRBJ2-5; 10 bases align to TRBD2. V gave up 5 bases and J gave up 1 base; unmatched junction bases: 7. The CDR3 length is 16 residues. Germline V gives CDR1 MDHEN, CDR2 SYDVKM. CDR3 region: CASSPGVAGGQETQYF. The DNA of the CDR3 is TGTGCCAGCAGTCCGGGAGTAGCGGGAGGCCAAGAGACCCAGTACTTC.

This clone was recorded only once. The J gene is TRBJ1-5, the V gene TRBV6-6, with a tentative D call TRBD1 (5 bases). V dropped 2 bases and J dropped 7 bases, with 12 bases sitting between them. Germline V gene sequence: CDR1 MNHNY, CDR2 SVGAGI (reference sequence). The CDR3 length is 14 residues. CDR3 nucleotides: TGTGCCAGCAGTTACAGTGGGGGGAGCCAGCCCCAGCATTTT. Amino acids: CASSYSGGSQPQHF.

The chain couples TRBV28 to TRBJ1-5, with TRBD1 matching over 7 bases. The CDR3 sequence is 14 residues long. CDR1 is MDHEN, CDR2 SYDVKM, per germline. With 2 bases clipped from V and 9 bases from J, the junction kept 7 bases outside the gene matches. The DNA of the CDR3 is TGTGCCAGCAGTTTAACCCAGCCAGGGGGGCCCCAGCATTTT. Protein product: CASSLTQPGGPQHF. The variable domain in full, with the rest retrieved from reference TRBV28 and TRBJ1-5, is DVKVTQSSRYLVKRTGEKVFLECVQDMDHENMFWYRQDPGLGLRLIYFSYDVKMKEKGDIPEGYSVSREKKERFSLILESASTNQTSMYLCASSLTQPGGPQHFGDGTRLSIL.

This rearrangement joins TRBV7-9 to TRBJ1-2; no firm D call. Trimming stripped 5 bases from V and 4 bases from J, with 5 bases between. The CDR3 runs to 11 residues. Germline CDR1 and CDR2: SEHNR and FQNEAQ (reference sequence). The CDR3 protein is CASSKGYGYTF. CDR3 sequence (DNA): TGTGCCAGCAGCAAGGGCTATGGCTACACCTTC.

The chain is built from TRBV7-2 and TRBJ2-1, with a possible D match to TRBD2 (6 bases). V was cut by 3 bases and J by 3 bases, with 9 bases left in between. The CDR3 has 14 residues. Germline V lookup: CDR1 SGHTA, CDR2 FQGNSA. CDR3: CASSFYGGYNEQFF. DNA of the CDR3: TGTGCCAGCAGCTTCTACGGGGGCTACAATGAGCAGTTCTTC.

J is TRBJ1-2 and V is TRBV20-1, with D unresolved. The germline V gene encodes CDR1 DFQATT and CDR2 SNEGSKA (reference sequence). Trimming took 6 bases from V and 6 from J, leaving 5 bases between them. The CDR3 spans 9 residues. The CDR3 bases are TGCAGTGCGCCAGATGGCTACACCTTC. It is translated as CSAPDGYTF.

The chain is built from TRBV6-6 and TRBJ1-2; tentatively, D is TRBD1 (5 bases). Trimming stripped 2 bases from V and 2 bases from J, with 9 bases between. The CDR3 has 14 residues. Germline V CDR1 and CDR2: MNHNY, SVGAGI (reference sequence). The CDR3 nucleotides read TGTGCCAGCAGTTACGTTGGGGCCAACTATGGCTACACCTTC. This codes for CASSYVGANYGYTF.

The rearrangement uses TRBV28 and TRBJ2-7; weak D call: TRBD2 (5 bases). The CDR3 sequence is 14 residues long. V dropped 4 bases and J dropped 2 bases, with 12 bases sitting between them. The germline V gene has CDR1 MDHEN and CDR2 SYDVKM. This CDR3 reads CASSSHGITYEQYF. In nucleotides, the CDR3 is TGTGCCAGCAGTTCCCACGGGATAACCTACGAGCAGTACTTC.

The chain links TRBV6-5 to TRBJ2-1; weak D call: TRBD2 (5 bases). CDR3 length: 14 amino acids. CDR1 is MNHEY, CDR2 SVGAGI, per germline. V dropped 4 bases and J dropped 4 bases, with 11 bases sitting between them. CDR3 protein: CASSSSGLYNEQFF. In DNA form, the CDR3 reads TGTGCCAGCAGTTCGAGCGGATTATACAATGAGCAGTTCTTC.

The chain employs TRBV6-5 and TRBJ1-1; 12 bases are shared with TRBD1. The CDR3 totals 15 residues. Germline V gene data show CDR1 as MNHEY and CDR2 as SVGAGI. Unmatched junction bases numbered 5, after V lost 4 bases and J lost 5 bases. In nucleotides, the CDR3 is TGTGCCAGCAGTTGGGACAGGGGGCTAGGGACTGAAGCTTTCTTT. Translating gives CASSWDRGLGTEAFF.

Regarding this clone: This CDR3 is also generated by other DNA sequences in the sample. This chain connects TRBV9 to TRBJ2-7, with D tentatively TRBD1 (5 bases). Trimming took 0 bases from V and 0 from J, leaving 7 bases between them. This CDR3 is 14 amino acids long. Germline V gene sequence: CDR1 SGDLS, CDR2 YYNGEE. CDR3 region: CASSVDDSSYEQYF. The CDR3 nucleotides read TGTGCCAGCAGCGTAGACGACAGCTCCTACGAGCAGTACTTC.

The chain links TRBV5-5 to TRBJ1-2; a weak D match, TRBD1 (5 bases). CDR1 is SGHKS and CDR2 is YYEKEE in the germline V gene (reference sequence). Trimming took 2 bases from V and 4 from J, leaving 12 bases between them. This CDR3 spans 14 amino acids. CDR3 DNA: TGTGCCAGCAGCTTAGCGGACAACCCCTATGGCTACACCTTC. It specifies CASSLADNPYGYTF.

The V and J genes are TRBV28 and TRBJ2-6; no reliable D call. Germline-derived CDR1 and CDR2 are MDHEN and SYDVKM. This CDR3 has 16 residues. V lost 5 bases, J lost 0 bases, and 11 bases lay in between. This CDR3 is CASSGVRFSGANVLTF. The CDR3 DNA sequence: TGTGCCAGCAGTGGAGTCAGGTTCTCTGGGGCCAACGTCCTGACTTTC.

The rearrangement joins TRBV10-3 to TRBJ2-7, with unresolved D. CDR3 length equals 16 residues. Germline assignment: CDR1 ENHRY and CDR2 SYGVKD. The V end lost 0 bases, the J end lost 2 bases, and 14 bases lay between the germline ends. Here the CDR3 DNA reads TGTGCCATCAGTGAGTCGACTCGCGGACCACCCTACGAGCAGTACTTC. Its protein product is CAISESTRGPPYEQYF.

V is TRBV28 and J is TRBJ2-5; TRBD2 aligns across 8 bases. The V gene end was trimmed by 3 bases and the J gene end by 2 bases; junction bases not matched to a gene: 11. This CDR3 has 17 residues. CDR1 is MDHEN, CDR2 SYDVKM, per germline. The CDR3 reads CASSFNMLTSGQETQYF. CDR3 DNA: TGTGCCAGCAGTTTTAATATGCTAACTAGCGGTCAAGAGACCCAGTACTTC.

The chain links TRBV10-1 to TRBJ2-7, with a possible D match to TRBD1 (5 bases). The CDR3 is 14 amino acids. Looked up from germline, CDR1 is WNHNN and CDR2 is SYGVQD (reference sequence). V lost 5 bases and J 2 bases, leaving 13 bases between the germline ends. Written as DNA, the CDR3 is TGCGCCAGCAGTACGACCGACAGCCCCTACGAGCAGTACTTC. Its protein is CASSTTDSPYEQYF.

The chain carries TRBV6-1 and TRBJ1-2; TRBD1 is a possible D gene (5 bases). Deletions cut 4 bases from V and 8 bases from J, with 23 bases between. CDR1 is MNHNS and CDR2 is SASEGT in the germline V gene. The CDR3 spans 16 residues. CDR3 nucleotide sequence: TGTGCCAGCAGTGGGACCTCGATTTCGGAGGGGTTCGGCTACACCTTC. Amino acids: CASSGTSISEGFGYTF.

The chain recombines TRBV13 with TRBJ2-7; D perhaps matches TRBD2 (6 bases). V was cut by 6 bases and J by 9 bases, with 24 bases left in between. The CDR3 has 15 residues. Germline V lookup: CDR1 PRHDT, CDR2 FYEKMQ (reference sequence). The CDR3 DNA is TGTGCCAGCAGTTGGGGTAGCGGAGACCCTAACGGGCAGTACTTC. Protein sequence: CASSWGSGDPNGQYF.

A single count supports this clone. The chain recombines TRBV21-1 with TRBJ2-7; TRBD2 is the table's D call and was not checked against the DNA. TRBV21-1 counts as a pseudogene. The CDR3 has 16 amino acids. The chain's CDR3 is CASSKGTAGDGYEQYF. The CDR3, as DNA: TGTGCCAGCAGCAAAGGGACGGCGGGAGATGGTTACGAGCAGTACTTC.

This chain joins TRBV6-6 and TRBJ2-1; TRBD2 aligns across 7 bases. With V trimmed by 5 bases and J by 8 bases, 15 bases remained unmatched. Germline values: CDR1 MNHNY, CDR2 SVGAGI (reference sequence). The CDR3 contains 16 residues. The CDR3 nucleotides are TGTGCCAGCAGTCCTCACGGTAGCGGGCCGACGCATGAGCAGTTCTTC. It encodes CASSPHGSGPTHEQFF.

This clone appeared a few times. The chain combines TRBV7-9 with TRBJ1-5; no reliable D call. CDR1 is SEHNR and CDR2 is FQNEAQ in the germline V gene (reference sequence). The V gene lost 5 bases and the J gene lost 7 bases, with 9 bases spanning the gap. The CDR3 is made up of 12 amino acids. The CDR3 is CASSAGQQPQHF. In DNA, the CDR3 is TGTGCCAGCAGCGCGGGCCAGCAGCCCCAGCATTTT.

The chain links TRBV6-5 to TRBJ1-1; 7 nucleotides line up with TRBD1. The CDR3 is 15 amino acids. Germline CDR1 reads MNHEY; CDR2 reads SVGAGI. Trimming took 2 bases from V and 5 from J; bases not matched to a gene: 8. CDR3 DNA sequence: TGTGCCAGCAGTTACGAGGGAGGGGGCCGAACTGAAGCTTTCTTT. It translates to CASSYEGGGRTEAFF.

The count of this clone is one. The J gene is TRBJ2-1, the V gene TRBV28; 9 nucleotides line up with TRBD1. CDR3 size: 13 residues. The ends lost 8 bases at V and 7 bases at J; junction bases unmatched: 6. The V gene's germline CDR1 is MDHEN and CDR2 SYDVKM. CDR3 DNA: TGTGCCAGCTTCGGACAGGGGTGGAATGAGCAGTTCTTC. This codes for CASFGQGWNEQFF.

This rearrangement joins TRBV27 to TRBJ2-7; 7 bases fit TRBD1. From germline, CDR1 is MNHEY and CDR2 SMNVEV (reference sequence). The CDR3 totals 15 residues. With 6 bases clipped from V and 2 bases from J, the junction kept 10 bases outside the gene matches. CDR3 sequence (DNA): TGTGCCAGCAGCTACAGGGGCCCTTTCCCCTACGAGCAGTACTTC. As protein: CASSYRGPFPYEQYF.

The V and J genes are TRBV6-1 and TRBJ2-1; D might be TRBD2 (7 bases). Germline V gene data show CDR1 as MNHNS and CDR2 as SASEGT. CDR3 length: 15 residues. V lost 6 bases to trimming and J lost 15 bases, with 27 bases between them. As DNA, the CDR3 is TGTGCCAGCAGCGGCTGGGGGGGCAGCTCAGTGTTAGGGTTCTTC. Its protein product is CASSGWGGSSVLGFF.

The chain joins TRBV7-3 to TRBJ2-5, with 16 bases lining up with TRBD2. The ends lost 2 bases at V and 4 bases at J; junction bases unmatched: 4. CDR1 and CDR2 (germline): SGHTA, FQGTGA. The CDR3 is 17 amino acids. The DNA of the CDR3 is TGTGCCAGCAGCTTAGGGACTAGCGGGAGGGCCCGAGAGACCCAGTACTTC. Translation gives CASSLGTSGRARETQYF. Together with reference TRBV7-3 and TRBJ2-5, the CDR3 gives the full variable domain: GAGVSQTPSNKVTEKGKYVELRCDPISGHTALYWYRQSLGQGPEFLIYFQGTGAADDSGLPNDRFFAVRPEGSVSTLKIQRTERGDSAVYLCASSLGTSGRARETQYFGPGTRLLVL.

This chain links TRBV14 with TRBJ1-1, with D tentatively TRBD1 (5 bases). This CDR3 comprises 15 residues. V was clipped by 3 bases and J by 1 base, with 12 bases between them. Germline values: CDR1 SGHDN, CDR2 FVKESK. The CDR3 sequence is CASSQLWGENTEAFF. In DNA, the CDR3 is TGTGCCAGCAGCCAGCTGTGGGGCGAGAACACTGAAGCTTTCTTT.

The rearrangement links TRBV7-9 to TRBJ2-5; 13 bases fit TRBD2. The CDR3 has 15 amino acids. Germline trimming cut 5 bases from V and 5 bases from J; bases unmatched to any gene: 5. Germline V CDR1 and CDR2: SEHNR, FQNEAQ (reference sequence). The CDR3 here is CASSPGTSGIETQYF. CDR3 coding DNA: TGTGCCAGCAGCCCCGGGACTAGCGGGATCGAGACCCAGTACTTC.

This clone was picked up a small number of times. The V gene is TRBV7-9, the J gene TRBJ1-1; D call uncertain. The germline gives CDR1 SEHNR, CDR2 FQNEAQ (reference sequence). The ends were cut back, 9 bases at V and 3 bases at J, with 11 bases in the middle. The CDR3 runs to 12 residues. This chain's CDR3 is CARESPDTEAFF. CDR3 coding DNA: TGTGCCAGGGAATCACCCGACACTGAAGCTTTCTTT.

V gene TRBV6-5 combines with J gene TRBJ2-1, with 10 bases aligning to TRBD2. The length of the CDR3 is 15 residues. V was pared by 6 bases and J by 8 bases, with 10 bases of the junction left unmatched. Germline CDR1 reads MNHEY; CDR2 reads SVGAGI. In DNA, the CDR3 is TGTGCCAGCAGGAGCGGGAGGGCCCCTTATCATGAGCAGTTCTTC. It is translated as CASRSGRAPYHEQFF.

This clone came up once. This chain joins TRBV5-1 and TRBJ2-5, with 7 bases identical to TRBD1. V gave up 4 bases and J gave up 4 bases; unmatched junction bases: 22. Germline CDR1 is SGHRS and CDR2 is YFSETQ. This CDR3 comprises 19 residues. The CDR3 DNA reads TGCGCCAGCAGCCCGCGGACCAGCGCAGGGGGTTTCAGGGTAGAGACCCAGTACTTC. Residues: CASSPRTSAGGFRVETQYF.

V usage is TRBV5-1 and J usage is TRBJ2-2, with TRBD1 as a possible D gene (6 bases). V was pared by 4 bases and J by 3 bases, with 13 bases between. CDR1 is SGHRS and CDR2 is YFSETQ in the germline V gene. This CDR3 spans 15 amino acids. Here the CDR3 DNA reads TGCGCCAGCAGCAGATTGGGACATGACACCGGGGAGCTGTTTTTT. Its translation: CASSRLGHDTGELFF.